Listed below are T cell receptor beta chains from one sample, sequenced in a study of blood T cells in healthy people across ages. A single record per CDR3 protein comes from TCRdb applying MiXCR to the 5' RACE reads. The table includes 550,000 to 700,000 distinct CDR3 sequences, 27% detected once. Sequencing was carried out using blood. These receptors came from a woman between 65 and 79 years old in good health. Both conserved end residues are part of each CDR3. Clone sizes are given selectively: once, few, many, or a class where the clone is expanded.

J gene: TRBJ2-5; clone size: -; V gene: TRBV24-1; CDR3 protein: CATSDAQGAGETQYF
J gene: TRBJ2-6; clone size: -; V gene: TRBV5-1; CDR3 protein: CASSLRQGGGANVLTF
J gene: TRBJ2-5; clone size: few; V gene: TRBV5-1; CDR3 protein: CASSPSGGALETQYF
J gene: TRBJ1-2; clone size: few; V gene: TRBV14; CDR3 protein: CASSPRWVGYGYTF
J gene: TRBJ1-1; clone size: once; V gene: TRBV5-1; CDR3 protein: CASSLTGVDTEAFF
J gene: -; clone size: few; V gene: TRBV9; CDR3 protein: CASSVVGSQETQYF
J gene: TRBJ2-2; clone size: few; V gene: TRBV12-3/TRBV12-4; CDR3 protein: CASSFQRGGAGELFF
J gene: TRBJ2-7; clone size: few; V gene: TRBV7-2; CDR3 protein: CASSLSGTQQYF
J gene: TRBJ2-1; clone size: -; V gene: TRBV5-1; CDR3 protein: CASSLATSGGAYNEQFF
J gene: TRBJ2-7; clone size: -; V gene: TRBV3-1; CDR3 protein: CASGQDWGYEQYF
J gene: TRBJ2-5; clone size: few; V gene: TRBV20-1; CDR3 protein: CSATKGGGQETQYF
J gene: TRBJ2-2; clone size: -; V gene: TRBV5-1; CDR3 protein: CASKAPLTGGGEYTGELFF
J gene: TRBJ1-4; clone size: few; V gene: TRBV11-3; CDR3 protein: CASSSVRGGRGEKLFF